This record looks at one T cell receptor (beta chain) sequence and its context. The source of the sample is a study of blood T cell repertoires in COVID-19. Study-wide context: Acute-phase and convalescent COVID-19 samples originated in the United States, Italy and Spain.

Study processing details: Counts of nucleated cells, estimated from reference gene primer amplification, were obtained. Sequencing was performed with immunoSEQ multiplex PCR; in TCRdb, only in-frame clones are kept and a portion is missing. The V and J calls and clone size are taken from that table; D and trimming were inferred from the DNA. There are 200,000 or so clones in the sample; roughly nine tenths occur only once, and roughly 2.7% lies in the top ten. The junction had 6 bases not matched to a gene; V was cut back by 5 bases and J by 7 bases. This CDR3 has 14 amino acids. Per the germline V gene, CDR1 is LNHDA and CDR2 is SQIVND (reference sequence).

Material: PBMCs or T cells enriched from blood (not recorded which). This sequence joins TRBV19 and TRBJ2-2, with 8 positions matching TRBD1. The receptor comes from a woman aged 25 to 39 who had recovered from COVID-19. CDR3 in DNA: TGTGCCAGTAGTGCCCAGGGGGCCGGCGGGGAGCTGTTTTTT. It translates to CASSAQGAGGELFF.